The source of this T cell receptor beta chain is a study of early T cells in non-severe SARS-CoV-2 infection (dated by TCRdb to about 2021). Looking at the study overall: TCR sequencing used bulk RNA from unsorted whole blood, so alpha and beta chains could not be paired. What the authors observed across the whole study: VDJdb matching was skewed toward anti-spike CD8 responses, so virus-specific expansions were likely underestimated and private and CD4 specificities were missed.

Libraries were prepared through 5' RACE. Sequencing was performed on a NextSeq 500. To correct for sequencing error and PCR bias, the TCR library protocol tagged individual cDNA molecules with unique molecular identifiers. Sequencing covered both TCR alpha and beta chains, and within each sample the abundances of alpha and beta sequences were tightly co-correlated. The published analysis was carried out like this. Decombinator V4 was used to annotate the V gene, J gene and CDR3 of the TCR sequences. Expanded TCRs were defined as changing significantly between any two time points under a Poisson model with p below 0.0001. TCR abundances were normalised to the total number of TCRs sequenced in each sample and reported as counts per million. TRAV1-2 paired with TRAJ12, TRAJ20 or TRAJ33 defined MAIT TCRs, while TRAV10 paired with TRAJ18 defined iNKT TCRs. VDJdb, accessed on 1 November 2021, was searched for TCRs annotated for CMV, EBV and SARS-CoV-2, and TCRs annotated for more than one antigen were excluded. TCRdb reanalyzed the raw reads on its own, using fastp at Q25 for trimming and MiXCR for clone calling, and kept in-frame beta chains. Each entry is one CDR3 protein sequence, shown with its most common DNA and genes. The V and J calls were not made by the authors but by TCRdb's processing. The sample table contains around 28,000 distinct CDR3 sequences; only one count was recorded for over 3.5% of them. Clones ranked in the top ten supply 3.5% to 5% of the sample.

This clonotype was counted many times. Its antigen is currently not known. There are no base qualities to consult, and no much larger clone falls within one base. Set within a cohort of healthcare workers in London, UK, this nested case-control study involved weekly PCR testing of nasopharyngeal swabs along with blood sampling. Healthcare workers were recruited between 23 and 31 March 2020, during the week of the UK lockdown, and were followed weekly for up to roughly 15 weeks. Measured from the cysteine to the phenylalanine, the CDR3 is 11 residues long. Of the read, only the CDR3 DNA is kept; its 33 bases are in frame from base 1. The germline V gene (reference sequence) yields WNHNN for CDR1 and SYGVQD for CDR2. V is pared back by 6 bases and J by 11 bases, with 13 bases lying between the germline termini.

What was sequenced was whole blood. This receptor was taken from an adult who was a healthcare worker with PCR-confirmed SARS-CoV-2 infection or an uninfected control (not recorded which). The chain was built from TRBV10-1 and TRBJ1-1, with the D gene call left open. This receptor has the CDR3 CASRPRNEAFF. The DNA reads as follows: TGCGCCAGCAGGCCTAGAAATGAGGCTTTCTTT.